This TCR beta chain was obtained from a study of HIV-infected patients and healthy controls. Turning to the study itself: In 14 of 16 patients, CD4 counts climbed slightly after three months but remained subnormal. Viral load fell to undetectable in 11 of 16 patients by the second blood draw.

Reverse transcription used around 480 ng RNA and constant-region primers for alpha and beta. Using multiplexing indices, alpha and beta chain libraries were generated apart by chain-specific third strand synthesis. TCRdb analysed the 5' RACE reads with MiXCR anew, one entry per CDR3 protein. The sample has some 4,600 distinct CDR3 sequences; 7.5% to 9% are singletons. Whole blood was used without fractionation, so all unsorted peripheral T cells were included. The CDR3 covers 17 residues. J lost 5 bases, V lost 0 bases, and 6 bases had no gene match. Germline V CDR1 and CDR2: KGHDR, SFDVKD. In this sample, this clonotype turned up a few times.

V and J are TRBV24-1 and TRBJ2-5, with 12 positions matching TRBD2. The origin of this receptor is an adult with HIV infection. The material sequenced was blood, taken before antiretroviral therapy. The CDR3 sequence is CATSDLESSGGDETQYF. For the CDR3, the DNA is TGTGCCACCAGTGATTTGGAATCTAGCGGGGGGGATGAGACCCAGTACTTC.